Presented here are 22 T cell receptor beta chains from one specimen sequenced in a study of metastatic and nonmetastatic thyroid tumors. MiXCR reprocessed the PCR reads for TCRdb. The sample records tens of thousands of clones, around 25% being singletons. No patient had received any treatment before thyroid surgery. The material sequenced was blood. All receptors derive from a female donor with papillary thyroid cancer or a benign thyroid nodule (not recorded which). Some clones in this sample may be carry-over from other donors' samples.

This clone is termed medium-sized. The chain is built from TRBV7-3 and TRBJ2-2; 7 nucleotides line up with TRBD2. The CDR3 totals 13 residues. Per the germline V gene, CDR1 is SGHTA and CDR2 is FQGTGA. V lost 10 bases and J lost 1; bases outside the gene matches: 3. CDR3 DNA sequence: TGTGCCACCGCTAGCGGGAACACCGGGGAGCTGTTTTTT. It encodes CATASGNTGELFF.

The sample holds many counts of this clone. A single base separates this from a much larger clone, so it may be a read error. This chain uses TRBV20-1 with TRBJ2-3, with a tentative D call TRBD2 (5 bases). Germline V gene data show CDR1 as DFQATT and CDR2 as SNEGSKA (reference sequence). The CDR3 totals 15 residues. V was pared by 0 bases and J by 8 bases, with 18 bases between. The CDR3 loop reads CSARERERDRGTQYF. The CDR3 DNA is TGCAGTGCTAGAGAGAGAGAAAGGGATCGGGGTACGCAGTATTTT.

The chain employs TRBV7-2 and TRBJ2-2, with D uncertain. CDR3 length: 13 residues. With 5 bases removed from V and 6 bases from J, the gap between germline ends came to 10 bases. Germline V gene data show CDR1 as SGHTA and CDR2 as FQGNSA. The CDR3 sequence is CASSKTAPGELFF. In DNA, the CDR3 is TGTGCCAGCAGCAAGACGGCACCCGGGGAGCTGTTTTTT.

This clone was picked up many times. The rearrangement links TRBV25-1 to TRBJ2-7; D gene uncertain. The CDR3 has 12 amino acids. V was clipped by 1 base and J by 3 bases, with 4 bases between them. From germline, CDR1 is MGHDK and CDR2 SYGVNS. The CDR3: CASSEFGYEQYF. The CDR3 DNA is TGTGCCAGCAGTGAATTTGGCTACGAGCAGTACTTC.

This clone was seen ten or more times. This may stem from a read error, because a much larger clone lies one nucleotide away. Other DNA sequences of this sample code for an identical CDR3. The chain links TRBV28 to TRBJ1-6, with D possibly being TRBD1 (5 bases). The CDR3 totals 12 residues. V lost 9 bases to trimming and J lost 10 bases, with 13 bases between them. Germline V lookup: CDR1 MDHEN, CDR2 SYDVKM. In nucleotides, the CDR3 is TGTGCCAGTCTAGATTGGGGCTCACCCCTCCACTTT. Amino acid sequence: CASLDWGSPLHF.

This clone is deemed medium-sized. The chain combines TRBV12-3 or TRBV12-4 with TRBJ2-7, with D perhaps being TRBD1 or TRBD2 (7 bases each). V lost 3 bases to trimming and J lost 3 bases, with 12 bases between them. This CDR3 is built from 14 residues. The CDR3 nucleotides read TGTGCCAGCAGTTTCAGGGGGGGGATCTACGAGCAGTACTTC. It translates to CASSFRGGIYEQYF.

This chain connects TRBV5-1 to TRBJ2-7; D unresolved. The CDR3 runs to 11 residues. Germline V CDR1 and CDR2: SGHRS, YFSETQ. V lost 7 bases and J 7 bases, leaving 12 bases between the germline ends. CDR3 DNA sequence: TGCGCCAGCGGCCATCTAGTGGAGCAGTACTTC. This codes for CASGHLVEQYF.

The table lists this clone with many counts. The rearrangement joins TRBV29-1 to TRBJ1-1; no reliable D call. The germline V gene has CDR1 SQVTM and CDR2 ANQGSEA. Trimming removed 7 bases at V and 10 bases at J, with 16 bases between. CDR3 length: 11 amino acids. The CDR3 here is CSAAPGLSAFF. As DNA, the CDR3 is TGCAGCGCCGCCCCCGGCTTGTCAGCTTTCTTT.

This clone occurred a few times. The junction does not match germline at one end; this may be a read error. The chain combines TRBV6-1 with TRBJ2-7, with D possibly matching TRBD1 (6 bases). The CDR3 length is 14 residues. Looked up from germline, CDR1 is MNHNS and CDR2 is SASEGT. The CDR3 DNA reads TGTGACAGCAGTTCATGGACAGTGGACTACGAGCAGTACTTC. Translating gives CDSSSWTVDYEQYF.

This clone appeared many times. V gene TRBV10-3 combines with J gene TRBJ1-1; D gene ambiguous. This CDR3 region has 13 residues. From germline, CDR1 is ENHRY and CDR2 SYGVKD. With 4 bases removed from V and 8 bases from J, the gap between germline ends came to 14 bases. CDR3 nucleotide sequence: TGTGCCATCAGTGGATCGACTGGAAAGGAAGCTTTCTTT. Protein product: CAISGSTGKEAFF.

The chain has TRBV20-1 and TRBJ2-7; D gene ambiguous. This CDR3 is built from 10 residues. CDR1 is DFQATT and CDR2 is SNEGSKA in the germline V gene (reference sequence). V lost 3 bases, J lost 4 bases, and 4 bases lay in between. The CDR3 DNA follows: TGCAGTGCTAGCGATTACGAGCAGTACTTC. As protein: CSASDYEQYF.

This clone was counted many times. The J gene is TRBJ1-2, the V gene TRBV28; D uncertain. The V gene's germline CDR1 is MDHEN and CDR2 SYDVKM. The V and J ends lost 7 bases and 3 bases respectively, with 12 bases between them. The CDR3 is 13 residues long. CDR3 sequence: CASIRWGYYGYTF. CDR3 nucleotide sequence: TGTGCCAGCATTCGATGGGGATACTATGGCTACACCTTC.

The sample holds many counts of this clone. The chain has TRBV2 and TRBJ2-1; 11 bases are shared with TRBD2. V dropped 7 bases and J dropped 3; count of bases not matched to a gene: 5. This CDR3 is 15 amino acids long. Germline CDR1 SNHLY, CDR2 FYNNEI. This CDR3 reads CASIAGGPFYNEQFF. In DNA form, the CDR3 reads TGTGCCAGCATAGCGGGAGGGCCTTTCTACAATGAGCAGTTCTTC.

This chain joins TRBV20-1 and TRBJ1-5, with D hard to call. The CDR3 loop spans 16 amino acids. Trimming took off 0 bases at V and 1 base at J, with 13 bases between the two ends. Per the germline V gene, CDR1 is DFQATT and CDR2 is SNEGSKA (reference sequence). CDR3 loop: CSARDWKGGSNQPQHF. The DNA for the CDR3 is TGCAGTGCTAGAGATTGGAAGGGTGGGAGCAATCAGCCCCAGCATTTT.

This clone was picked up a small number of times. Being one base from a much bigger clone, this may be a read error. This sequence joins TRBV7-9 and TRBJ2-2; D perhaps matches TRBD2 (6 bases). The CDR3 runs to 14 residues. The germline V gene encodes CDR1 SEHNR and CDR2 FQNEAQ (reference sequence). For the CDR3, the DNA is TGTGCCAGCACCAGACGGAGGGAGGCCGGGGAGCCGTTTTTT. Residues: CASTRRREAGEPFF. The whole variable domain, filled in from reference TRBV7-9 and TRBJ2-2, reads DTGVSQNPRHKITKRGQNVTFRCDPISEHNRLYWYRQTLGQGPEFLTYFQNEAQLEKSRLLSDRFSAERPKGSFSTLEIQRTEQGDSAMYLCASTRRREAGEPFFGEGSRLTVL.

The J gene is TRBJ1-6, the V gene TRBV19; D not certain. The germline CDR1 and CDR2 sequences are LNHDA and SQIVND (reference sequence). The CDR3 is 16 residues long. V dropped 8 bases and J dropped 0 bases, with 14 bases sitting between them. This chain's CDR3 is CASDPLVCSYNSPLHF. The CDR3 nucleotides read TGTGCCAGTGACCCTTTGGTCTGCTCCTATAATTCACCCCTCCACTTT.

This clone was seen at least ten times. This chain links TRBV4-1 with TRBJ2-5; the D gene is possibly TRBD1 (5 bases). V was shortened by 3 bases and J by 1 base, with 9 bases between the two germline ends. Germline CDR1 reads MGHRA; CDR2 reads YSYEKL. The length of the CDR3 is 14 residues. CDR3 DNA: TGCGCCAGCAGCCAGGGGCCGTCCCAAGAGACCCAGTACTTC. This codes for CASSQGPSQETQYF.

The chain links TRBV19 to TRBJ1-2; the match to TRBD1 covers 10 bases. The junction had 15 bases not matched to a gene; V was cut back by 9 bases and J by 5 bases. The CDR3 extends over 16 amino acids. The germline V gene has CDR1 LNHDA and CDR2 SQIVND (reference sequence). CDR3 DNA: TGTGCCAGCAGCCCGCGCCGCGGACAGGGGGGTTATGGCTACACCTTC. Translating it yields CASSPRRGQGGYGYTF.

This clone was counted ten times or more. The J gene is TRBJ2-3, the V gene TRBV20-1; 7 nucleotides match TRBD2. The V segment lost 2 bases and the J segment 0 bases; nucleotides outside the gene matches: 8. This CDR3 spans 16 amino acids. Germline values: CDR1 DFQATT, CDR2 SNEGSKA (reference sequence). In DNA, the CDR3 is TGCAGTGCTAGACCCCGTGATAGCGGGAGCACAGATACGCAGTATTTT. Residues: CSARPRDSGSTDTQYF.

This clone has a count of ten or more. The chain has TRBV3-1 and TRBJ1-2; D call uncertain. Germline values: CDR1 LGHDT, CDR2 YNNKEL (reference sequence). The CDR3 is 15 residues long. V was clipped by 6 bases and J by 9 bases, with 23 bases between them. The CDR3 reads CASSRGGNGPRSYTF. The CDR3, as DNA: TGTGCCAGCAGTCGAGGAGGCAACGGCCCCCGGAGCTACACCTTC.

The chain links TRBV19 to TRBJ2-7; D is perhaps TRBD1 (6 bases). The CDR3 has 13 residues. CDR1 is LNHDA and CDR2 is SQIVND in the germline V gene (reference sequence). V shed 4 bases and J shed 2 bases, with 9 bases lying between them. The CDR3 DNA is TGTGCCAGTAGTACTCAGGGGACCTACGAGCAGTACTTC. Its protein product is CASSTQGTYEQYF. The whole variable domain, filled in from reference TRBV19 and TRBJ2-7, reads DGGITQSPKYLFRKEGQNVTLSCEQNLNHDAMYWYRQDPGQGLRLIYYSQIVNDFQKGDIAEGYSVSREKKESFPLTVTSAQKNPTAFYLCASSTQGTYEQYFGPGTRLTVT.

Judged by abundance, this clone is medium-sized. J is TRBJ1-2 and V is TRBV6-2 or TRBV6-3; no reliable D call. The V gene's germline CDR1 is MNHEY and CDR2 SVGEGT. Trimming cost V 5 bases and J 8 bases, with 9 bases left between them. This CDR3 contains 11 residues. The CDR3 nucleotides read TGTGCCAGCAGTCCAATGGAGGGCTACACCTTC. Its translation: CASSPMEGYTF.